Given below is one TCR beta chain in context. Its cognate antigen has yet to be identified. Base quality data are lacking; no much larger clone is found one base away. What this sample's time point label stands for: cells obtained before transplantation from donor or recipient. CD3+CD4+ and CD3+CD8+ populations were FACS-sorted from unstimulated pre-transplant donor and recipient cells taken from spleen or lymph nodes. The data are from a study of graft-versus-host responses after intestinal transplantation (dated by TCRdb to the early 2020s). About the study as a whole: The transplants that recipients got were multivisceral, liver-intestinal, or isolated intestinal. Every recipient was given anti-thymocyte globulin induction, then maintenance tacrolimus and steroids for 3 to 4 years. Graft-versus-host and host-versus-graft alloreactive T cell clones were tracked in the graft, circulation and bone marrow after intestinal transplantation using bulk TCR-beta CDR3 sequencing. Alloreactive clones were identified by sequencing pre-transplant mixed lymphocyte reaction products and comparing them with unstimulated pre-transplant donor and recipient T cells. The cohort enrolled 24 intestinal transplant recipients, one of whom was a retransplant, and 3 patients without pretransplant specimens were excluded. A peak of at least 4% donor T cells among recipient peripheral blood mononuclear cells was the definition used for donor T cell macrochimerism. Rather than going through the commercial service, samples from three later patients were sequenced in-house on an Illumina MiSeq and processed with MiXCR. The research as a whole found: The conclusions were limited by the relatively low number and heterogeneity of the intestinal transplant patients. GvH clones were detected in recipient bone marrow, and some of these GvH clones were observed earlier in ileal mucosa or blood, consistent with an intestinal mucosal origin. Early after transplant, declines in HvG clones were associated with peak levels of circulating GvH clones. In the allografts of patients with donor T cell macrochimerism, GvH to HvG T cell clonal ratios were high.

Library preparation was by the immunoSEQ multiplex PCR assay. For most patients, genomic DNA was isolated using the Qiagen DNeasy Blood and Tissue Kit and was shipped frozen to Adaptive Biotechnologies for TCR sequencing. High-throughput TCR-beta CDR3 sequencing of genomic DNA from most patients was performed by Adaptive Biotechnologies. For the original study's pipeline: Adaptive's ImmunoSEQ software supplied the TCR sequencing data for around 19 patients, while MiXCR and VDJtools were used to process three other patients. To correct CD4 versus CD8 sorting errors, sequences present in both subsets at a frequency ratio below 5:1 were removed. CDR3 nucleotide sequences shared by donor and recipient were removed because the origin of these sequences could not be assigned. To count as alloreactive, a clone needed at least 2-fold expansion over unstimulated cells and a minimum CFSE-low frequency of 0.002% (template counts) or 0.001% (read counts). Clones detected in sequenced pre-transplant spleen, lymph node, or MLR CFSE-low populations of the donor or recipient were defined as mappable. The cumulative frequency of alloreactive clones was calculated as a percentage of all sequences, weighted by copy number. In TCRdb, the immuneACCESS table is reduced to in-frame sequences with V and J assigned. These tables do not hold every clone; where another copy was compared, an unresolved V gene accounts for under half, and the others remain unexplained. V and J calls plus clone size are reproduced from that table; the DNA served to infer D and trimming. The sample contains around 95,000 clones, about 90% of them found a single time. Of the sample, about 0.9% falls within the top ten clones.

V and J are truncated by 6 bases and 3 bases respectively, leaving an intervening sequence of 15 bases. From a lookup of the germline V gene, CDR1 and CDR2 are MDHEN and SYDVKM. The CDR3, cysteine through phenylalanine, is 14 amino acids long. The entry retains the CDR3 DNA only, 42 bases that are in frame from base 1. The sample here was unstimulated CD4+ T cells sorted from spleen or lymph node cells, taken before transplant. Here the chain combines TRBV28 and TRBJ2-7, with the D call perhaps TRBD1 or TRBD2, as 5 bases match in each case. The source of this sequence is a human donor who was the organ donor for an intestinal transplant. DNA sequence: TGTGCCAGCAGGTGGGCCGAGGGGCACTACGAGCAGTACTTC. It specifies CASRWAEGHYEQYF.